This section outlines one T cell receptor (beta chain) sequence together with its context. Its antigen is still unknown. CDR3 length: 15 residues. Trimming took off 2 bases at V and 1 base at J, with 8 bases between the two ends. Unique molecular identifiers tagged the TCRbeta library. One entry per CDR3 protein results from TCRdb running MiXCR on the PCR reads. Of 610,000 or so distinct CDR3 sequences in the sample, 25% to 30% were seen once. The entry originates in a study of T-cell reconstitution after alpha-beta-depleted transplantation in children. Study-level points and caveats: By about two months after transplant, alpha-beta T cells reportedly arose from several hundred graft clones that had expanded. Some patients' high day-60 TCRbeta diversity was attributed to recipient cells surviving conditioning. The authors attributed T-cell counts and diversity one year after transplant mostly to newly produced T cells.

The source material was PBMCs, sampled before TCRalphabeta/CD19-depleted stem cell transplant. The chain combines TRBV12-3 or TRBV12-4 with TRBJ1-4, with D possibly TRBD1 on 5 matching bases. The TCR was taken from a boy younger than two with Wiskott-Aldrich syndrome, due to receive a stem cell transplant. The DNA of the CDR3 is TGTGCCAGCAGTTTACGGCAGGGAACTAATGAAAAACTGTTTTTT. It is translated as CASSLRQGTNEKLFF.